Following are 3 T cell receptor beta chains from one sample sequenced in a study of blood T cell repertoires in COVID-19. TCRdb keeps only in-frame clones here, not all; method: immunoSEQ multiplex PCR. There are 400,000 or so clones in the sample; approximately 85% occur only once, and roughly 2% lies in the top ten. Sequenced sample: PBMCs or T cells enriched from blood (not recorded which). The source of these receptors is a middle-aged woman with acute COVID-19.

The chain carries TRBV19 and TRBJ2-3, with D maybe TRBD2 (5 bases). V lost 8 bases, J lost 4 bases, and 13 bases lay in between. Germline loops: CDR1 LNHDA, CDR2 SQIVND (reference sequence). This CDR3 has 13 residues. The CDR3: CASSDFSSDTQYF. In nucleotides, the CDR3 is TGTGCCAGTTCGGACTTCTCCTCAGATACGCAGTATTTT.

The chain is built from TRBV5-4 and TRBJ1-4; D is perhaps TRBD1 (6 bases). V lost 4 bases and J lost 7, with 14 bases in between. The CDR3 has 14 amino acids. The germline CDR1 and CDR2 sequences are SGHNT and YYREEE (reference sequence). CDR3 residues: CASSEVQGSEKLFF. DNA of the CDR3: TGTGCCAGCAGCGAGGTACAGGGCAGTGAAAAACTGTTTTTT.

This rearrangement joins TRBV29-1 to TRBJ1-1; D is ambiguous. Trimming cost V 6 bases and J 6 bases, with 17 bases left between them. CDR1 and CDR2 from the germline V gene are SQVTM and ANQGSEA. CDR3 length equals 13 residues. The CDR3 coding sequence is TGCAGCGTCCCCCCGGCGGGGAGGGCTGAAGCTTTCTTT. Its protein is CSVPPAGRAEAFF.